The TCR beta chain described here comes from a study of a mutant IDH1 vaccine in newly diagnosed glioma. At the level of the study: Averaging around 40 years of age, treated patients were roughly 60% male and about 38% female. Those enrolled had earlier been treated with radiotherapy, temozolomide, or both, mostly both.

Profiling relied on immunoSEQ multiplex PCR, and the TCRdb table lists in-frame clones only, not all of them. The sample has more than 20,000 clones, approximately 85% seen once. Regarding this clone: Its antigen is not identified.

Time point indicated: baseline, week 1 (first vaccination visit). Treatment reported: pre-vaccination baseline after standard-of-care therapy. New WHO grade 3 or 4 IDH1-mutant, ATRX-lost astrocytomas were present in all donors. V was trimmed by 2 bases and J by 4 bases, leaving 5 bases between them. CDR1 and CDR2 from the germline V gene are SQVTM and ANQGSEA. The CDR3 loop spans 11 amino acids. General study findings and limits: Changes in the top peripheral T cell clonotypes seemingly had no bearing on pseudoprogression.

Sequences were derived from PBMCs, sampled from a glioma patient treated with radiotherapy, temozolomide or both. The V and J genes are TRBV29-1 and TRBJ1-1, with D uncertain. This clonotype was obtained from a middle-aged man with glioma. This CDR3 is CSVELGTEAFF. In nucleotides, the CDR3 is TGCAGCGTTGAATTAGGCACTGAAGCTTTCTTT.